This T cell receptor beta chain is drawn from a study of identical twins. This clonotype turned up a few times. Germline values: CDR1 KGHDR, CDR2 SFDVKD. CDR3 size: 14 residues. Between the trimmed V and J ends, which lost 6 bases and 4 bases, there was a span of 11 bases. TCRdb processed the 5' RACE reads anew with MiXCR; each CDR3 protein has one entry. Of approximately 530,000 distinct CDR3 sequences listed, around 22% are singletons. This same sample was also part of a study on yellow fever vaccine responses in identical twins.

This rearrangement joins TRBV24-1 to TRBJ2-2; D remains ambiguous. The receptor's source is a woman aged 18-29 years in good health. Input material: CD4+ T cells sorted from blood. The CDR3 region has the DNA TGTGCCACCAGTCGCCCGGCGACCACCGGGGAGCTGTTTTTT. This codes for CATSRPATTGELFF.